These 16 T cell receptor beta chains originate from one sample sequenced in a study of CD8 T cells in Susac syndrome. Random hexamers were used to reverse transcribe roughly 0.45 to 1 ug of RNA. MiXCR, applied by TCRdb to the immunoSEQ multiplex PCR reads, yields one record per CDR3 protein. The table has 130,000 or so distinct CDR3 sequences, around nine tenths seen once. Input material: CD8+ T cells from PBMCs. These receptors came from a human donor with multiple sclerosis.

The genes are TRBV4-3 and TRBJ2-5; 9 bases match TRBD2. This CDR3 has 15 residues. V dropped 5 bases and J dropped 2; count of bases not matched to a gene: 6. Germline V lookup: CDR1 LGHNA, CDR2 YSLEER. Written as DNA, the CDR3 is TGCGCCAGCAGCGGACTAGCGACCAGTCAAGAGACCCAGTACTTC. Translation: CASSGLATSQETQYF.

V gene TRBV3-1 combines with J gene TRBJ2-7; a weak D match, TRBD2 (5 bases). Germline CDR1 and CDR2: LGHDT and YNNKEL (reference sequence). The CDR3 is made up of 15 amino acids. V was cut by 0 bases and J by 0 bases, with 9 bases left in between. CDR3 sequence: CASSQEASISYEQYF. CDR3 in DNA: TGTGCCAGCAGCCAAGAGGCTAGCATCTCCTACGAGCAGTACTTC.

DNA for the CDR3: TGTGCCAGCAGTGAATATGGATCGGCTGAAGCTTTCTTT. Encoded protein: CASSEYGSAEAFF. The J gene is TRBJ1-1, the V gene TRBV25-1; D ambiguous. The V and J ends lost 0 bases and 6 bases respectively, with 8 bases between them. CDR1 is MGHDK, CDR2 SYGVNS, per germline. The CDR3 is 13 residues long.

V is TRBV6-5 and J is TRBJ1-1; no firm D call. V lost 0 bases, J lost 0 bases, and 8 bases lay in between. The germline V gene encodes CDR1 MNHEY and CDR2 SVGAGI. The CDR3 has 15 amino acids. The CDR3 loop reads CASSYSKGLNTEAFF. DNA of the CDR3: TGTGCCAGCAGTTACTCGAAGGGCCTGAACACTGAAGCTTTCTTT.

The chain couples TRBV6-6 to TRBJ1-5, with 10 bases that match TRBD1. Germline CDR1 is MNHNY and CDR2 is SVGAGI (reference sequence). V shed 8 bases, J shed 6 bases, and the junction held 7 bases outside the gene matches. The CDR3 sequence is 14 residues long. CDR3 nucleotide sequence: TGTGCCAGCTCAGACAGGGGGCGAAGTCAGCCCCAGCATTTT. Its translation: CASSDRGRSQPQHF.

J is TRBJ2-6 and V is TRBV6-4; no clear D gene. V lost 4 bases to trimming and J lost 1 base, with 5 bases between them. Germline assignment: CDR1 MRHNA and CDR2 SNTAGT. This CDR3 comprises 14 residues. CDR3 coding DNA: TGTGCCAGCAGTGGTCAATCTGGGGCCAACGTCCTGACTTTC. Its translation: CASSGQSGANVLTF.

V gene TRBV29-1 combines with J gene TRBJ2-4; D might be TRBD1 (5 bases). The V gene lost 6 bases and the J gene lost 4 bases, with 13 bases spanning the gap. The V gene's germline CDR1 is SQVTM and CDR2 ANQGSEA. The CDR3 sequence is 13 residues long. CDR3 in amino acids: CSVNGQGKNIQYF. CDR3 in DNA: TGCAGCGTCAACGGTCAGGGTAAAAACATTCAGTACTTC.

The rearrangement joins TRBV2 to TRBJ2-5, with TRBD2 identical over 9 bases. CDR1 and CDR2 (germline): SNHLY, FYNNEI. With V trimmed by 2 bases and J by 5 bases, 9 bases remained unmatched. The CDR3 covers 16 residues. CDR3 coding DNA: TGTGCCAGCAGTGAAAGCCTAGCGGGATACGGCGAGACCCAGTACTTC. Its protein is CASSESLAGYGETQYF.

In nucleotides, the CDR3 is TGTGCCAGCAGTTTATCTGGGGAAAGGGATACGCAGTATTTT. Its translation is CASSLSGERDTQYF. The chain has TRBV28 and TRBJ2-3; D unclear. V was pared by 1 base and J by 6 bases, with 11 bases between. Germline V gene lookup returns CDR1 MDHEN and CDR2 SYDVKM. The CDR3 is 14 amino acids.

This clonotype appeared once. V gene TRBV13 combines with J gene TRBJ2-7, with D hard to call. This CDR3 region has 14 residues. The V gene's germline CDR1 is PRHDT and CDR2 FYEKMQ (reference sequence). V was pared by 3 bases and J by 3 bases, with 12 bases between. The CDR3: CASSFRYTDYEQYF. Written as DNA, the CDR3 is TGTGCCAGCAGCTTCCGGTACACCGACTACGAGCAGTACTTC.

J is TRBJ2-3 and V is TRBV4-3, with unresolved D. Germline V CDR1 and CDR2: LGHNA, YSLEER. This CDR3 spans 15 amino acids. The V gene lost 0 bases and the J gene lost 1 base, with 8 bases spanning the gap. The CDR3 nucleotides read TGCGCCAGCAGCCAAGATTCCGGTGGCACAGATACGCAGTATTTT. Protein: CASSQDSGGTDTQYF.

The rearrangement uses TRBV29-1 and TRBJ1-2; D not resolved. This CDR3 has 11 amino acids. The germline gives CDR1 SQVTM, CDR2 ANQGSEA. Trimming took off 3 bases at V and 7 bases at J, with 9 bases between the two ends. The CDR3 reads CSVDGGGGYTF. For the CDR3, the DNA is TGCAGCGTTGACGGAGGCGGTGGCTACACCTTC.

The chain's CDR3 is CAWSVPRISDEQYF. The CDR3 nucleotides read TGTGCCTGGAGTGTACCAAGAATCAGCGACGAGCAGTACTTC. The chain has TRBV30 and TRBJ2-7; D unresolved. CDR1 and CDR2 from the germline V gene are GTSNPN and SVGIG (reference sequence). V gave up 0 bases and J gave up 5 bases, with 14 bases separating them. The CDR3 length is 14 residues.

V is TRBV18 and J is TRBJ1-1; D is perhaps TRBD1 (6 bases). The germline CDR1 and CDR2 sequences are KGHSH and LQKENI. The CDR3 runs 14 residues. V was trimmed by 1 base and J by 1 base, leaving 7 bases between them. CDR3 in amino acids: CASSPRTANTEAFF. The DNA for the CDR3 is TGTGCCAGCTCACCACGGACAGCGAACACTGAAGCTTTCTTT. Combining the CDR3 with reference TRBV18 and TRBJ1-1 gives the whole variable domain NAGVMQNPRHLVRRRGQEARLRCSPMKGHSHVYWYRQLPEEGLKFMVYLQKENIIDESGMPKERFSAEFPKEGPSILRIQQVVRGDSAAYFCASSPRTANTEAFFGQGTRLTVV.

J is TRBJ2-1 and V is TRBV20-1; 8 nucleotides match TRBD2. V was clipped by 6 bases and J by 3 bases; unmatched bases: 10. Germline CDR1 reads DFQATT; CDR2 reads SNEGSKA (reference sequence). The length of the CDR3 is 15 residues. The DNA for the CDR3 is TGCAGTGCGCTTGCGCTAGCGGGCTACTACAATGAGCAGTTCTTC. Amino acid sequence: CSALALAGYYNEQFF.

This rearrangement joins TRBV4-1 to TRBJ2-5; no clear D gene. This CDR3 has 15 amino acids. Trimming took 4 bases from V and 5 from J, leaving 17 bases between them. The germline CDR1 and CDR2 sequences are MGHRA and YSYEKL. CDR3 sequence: CASSPPSPSAETQYF. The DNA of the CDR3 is TGCGCCAGCAGCCCCCCCTCGCCCTCCGCGGAGACCCAGTACTTC.